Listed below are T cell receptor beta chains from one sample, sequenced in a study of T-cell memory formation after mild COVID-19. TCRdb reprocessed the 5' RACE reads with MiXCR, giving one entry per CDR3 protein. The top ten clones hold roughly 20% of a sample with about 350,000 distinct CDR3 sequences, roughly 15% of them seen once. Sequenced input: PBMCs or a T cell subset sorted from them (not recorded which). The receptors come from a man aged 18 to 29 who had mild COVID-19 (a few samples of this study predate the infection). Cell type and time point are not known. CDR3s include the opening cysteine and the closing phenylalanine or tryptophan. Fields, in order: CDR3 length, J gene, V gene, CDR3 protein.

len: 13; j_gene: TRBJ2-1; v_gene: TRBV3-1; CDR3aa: CASSLTPTGEQFF
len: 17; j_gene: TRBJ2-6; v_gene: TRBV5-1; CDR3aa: CASSLGLGFSGANVLTF
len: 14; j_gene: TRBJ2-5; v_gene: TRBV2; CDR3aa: CASSETSGEETQYF
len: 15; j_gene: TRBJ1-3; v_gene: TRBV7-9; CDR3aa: CASSLGTDSGNTIYF
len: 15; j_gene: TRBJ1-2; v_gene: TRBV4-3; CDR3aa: CASSQGGRTAGGYTF
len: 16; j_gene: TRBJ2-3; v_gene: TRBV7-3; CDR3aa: CASSAKTSGVTDTQYF
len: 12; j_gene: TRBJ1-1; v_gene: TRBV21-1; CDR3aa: CASSKSRRVAFF
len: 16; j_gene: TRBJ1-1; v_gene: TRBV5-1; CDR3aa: CASSIGDRILNTEAFF
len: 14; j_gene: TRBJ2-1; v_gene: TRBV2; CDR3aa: CASRVPRPSNEQFF
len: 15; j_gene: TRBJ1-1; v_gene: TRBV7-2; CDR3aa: CASSSRARGHTEAFF
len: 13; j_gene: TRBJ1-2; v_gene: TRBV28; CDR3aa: CASRWENNYGYTF
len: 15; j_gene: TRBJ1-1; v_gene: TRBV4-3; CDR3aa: CASSRNRGSNTEAFF
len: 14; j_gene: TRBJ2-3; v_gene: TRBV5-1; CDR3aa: CASMAVIHTDTQYF